This TCR beta chain was documented in a study of T cells in tuberculosis (dated by TCRdb to 2017 to 2018). Turning to the overall study: In the study, CD1B tetramers and high-throughput TCR immunosequencing were combined to characterize T cells specific for the mycobacterial lipid antigen glucose monomycolate (GMM). PBMC from active tuberculosis patients were archived either before standard anti-tuberculosis treatment began or within 7 days of the start of that treatment. IGRA-negative adolescents, IGRA-positive adolescents with latent tuberculosis and adults with active tuberculosis, ten per group, were compared in a South African clinical cohort.

TCR libraries were generated with the immunoSEQ multiplex PCR assay, using TCR-beta and/or TCR-alpha/delta assays for each sample. The Illumina high-throughput platform was used to sequence the amplified TCR libraries. Turning to the authors' computational methods: Clustering and dimensionality reduction were performed using pairwise TCRdist distances among GMM-specific receptors from ex vivo sorted or in vitro expanded T cells. Each clinical repertoire received a mean NN-distance score, defined as the average TCRdist to the nearest 10% of tetramer-positive reference sequences. To compute GEM TCR motif frequency, the fraction of unique TCRs matching known GEM sequences by V/J usage and CDR3 length was calculated. Linear discriminant analysis with leave-one-out cross-validation, implemented in scikit-learn, was used to classify active tuberculosis. In its TCRdb copy, this immuneACCESS table keeps in-frame sequences only and misses some clones. Where compared with another copy, unresolved V genes explain less than half of these, and the others have no known cause. Clonal size and the V and J genes are those of that table, whereas D and trimming came from the DNA. The sample records about 35,000 clones, 80% to 95% of which are singletons. More than 9.5% of the sample lies in the top ten.

The time point label here, explained by the study, means: new active TB diagnosis, blood taken before or within 7 days of starting treatment. The patients with active tuberculosis were newly diagnosed, HIV-seronegative South African adults aged 18 years or older. Active tuberculosis was confirmed by positive sputum smear microscopy and/or positive M. tuberculosis culture. Immunosequencing was performed on unsorted cryopreserved PBMC and covered around 94,000 T cells per clinical donor on average. Looking up the germline V gene (reference sequence) yields CDR1 MNHEY and CDR2 SMNVEV. Taken from cysteine to phenylalanine, the CDR3 has 14 residues. Only CDR3 DNA is held: 42 bases, read in frame from base 1. V is cut back by 7 bases and J by 1 base, with 5 bases in the junction unmatched. What the work shows at the level of the full study, not this receptor alone: Clinical samples were selected based on which cryopreserved specimens were available, and the active tuberculosis cases were adults whereas the controls were adolescents. Compared with IGRA-negative controls, TCR-alpha repertoires from active tuberculosis had smaller mean NN-distances to GMM-specific TCRs, which suggests that these TCRs underwent clonal expansion. An accuracy of more than 80% (AUROC roughly 0.87) was reached by a classifier using the diverse GMM-specific repertoire, compared with 60% to 70% accuracy when GEM motif frequencies were used. Smaller NN-distances were partly driven by shorter CDR3-alpha lengths in active tuberculosis patients, and statistical significance was not reached for the TCR-beta difference.

As concerns this clone: The specificity of this receptor is unknown. Nothing much larger sits one base from this clone, and base qualities are not available.

The sample was PBMCs, taken at tuberculosis diagnosis. This clonotype originated in an adult with tuberculosis. Recombination connected TRBV27 to TRBJ2-7, with 9 bases aligning to TRBD1. This receptor carries the CDR3 CASNNRGPSYEQYF. Read as DNA, the sequence is TGTGCCAGCAACAACAGGGGGCCTTCCTACGAGCAGTACTTC.